Listed below are T cell receptor beta chains from one sample, sequenced in a study of T-cell memory formation after mild COVID-19. A single record per CDR3 protein comes from TCRdb applying MiXCR to the 5' RACE reads. The table shows 200,000 to 250,000 distinct CDR3 sequences, with about 9.2% occurring only once. The sequenced sample was PBMCs or a T cell subset sorted from them (not recorded which). The receptors derive from a man aged 18 to 29 who had mild COVID-19 (a few samples of this study predate the infection). Cell type and time point are not known. CDR3s include the opening cysteine and the closing phenylalanine or tryptophan. D genes are given only for firm matches. Rows may omit the clone size; those that give it use once, few, many or a size class.

J: TRBJ1-6; size: medium-sized; D: TRBD1; V: TRBV12-3/TRBV12-4; CDR3: CASSFLGQGNSPLHF; DNA: TGTGCCAGCAGTTTTTTGGGACAGGGAAATTCACCCCTCCACTTT
J: TRBJ2-3; size: few; D: -; V: TRBV11-2; CDR3: CASSPLLASSADTQYF; DNA: TGTGCCAGCAGCCCCCTCTTAGCCTCTAGTGCAGATACGCAGTATTTT
J: TRBJ2-6; size: few; D: -; V: TRBV19; CDR3: CASSPRDNSGANVLTF; DNA: TGTGCCAGTAGTCCTCGGGACAACTCTGGGGCCAACGTCCTGACTTTC
J: TRBJ2-7; size: medium-sized; D: -; V: TRBV5-1; CDR3: CASSLWGIGGDEQYF; DNA: TGCGCCAGCAGCTTGTGGGGCATAGGAGGCGACGAGCAGTACTTC
J: TRBJ1-4; size: -; D: -; V: TRBV28; CDR3: CASSLPGRGTTNEKLFF; DNA: TGTGCCAGCAGTTTACCGGGACGGGGAACAACTAATGAAAAACTGTTTTTT
J: TRBJ2-3; size: few; D: -; V: TRBV9; CDR3: CASSVGQRLTDTQYF; DNA: TGTGCCAGCAGCGTAGGGCAGCGGCTCACAGATACGCAGTATTTT
J: TRBJ1-1; size: -; D: -; V: TRBV7-9; CDR3: CASTQDGQLMNTEAFF; DNA: TGTGCCAGCACCCAAGATGGACAGCTGATGAACACTGAAGCTTTCTTT
J: TRBJ2-3; size: few; D: -; V: TRBV29-1; CDR3: CSVGLDTDTQYF; DNA: TGCAGCGTTGGACTAGACACAGATACGCAGTATTTT
J: TRBJ2-3; size: many; D: TRBD2; V: TRBV6-5; CDR3: CASSRLAGRADTQYF; DNA: TGTGCCAGCAGTCGACTAGCGGGGAGGGCAGATACGCAGTATTTT
J: TRBJ1-6; size: many; D: -; V: TRBV12-3/TRBV12-4; CDR3: CASSLGGYQSPLHF; DNA: TGTGCCAGCAGTTTGGGCGGGTATCAGTCACCCCTCCACTTT
J: TRBJ1-1; size: -; D: -; V: TRBV19; CDR3: CASSKAAGGTTEAFF; DNA: TGTGCCAGTAGTAAGGCTGCCGGGGGAACCACTGAAGCTTTCTTT
J: TRBJ2-2; size: -; D: TRBD1; V: TRBV29-1; CDR3: CSVERQGAGELFF; DNA: TGCAGCGTTGAAAGGCAGGGGGCCGGGGAGCTGTTTTTT
J: TRBJ1-5; size: few; D: TRBD1; V: TRBV7-2; CDR3: CASSLGPRTGGQPQHF; DNA: TGTGCCAGCAGCTTAGGTCCCCGGACAGGGGGACAGCCCCAGCATTTT
J: TRBJ1-6; size: many; D: -; V: TRBV6-6; CDR3: CASSPTGTLHF; DNA: TGTGCCAGCAGTCCAACAGGTACCCTCCACTTT
J: TRBJ2-3; size: -; D: -; V: TRBV6-2/TRBV6-3; CDR3: CTSSPYQTGADTQYF; DNA: TGTACCAGCAGCCCCTACCAGACAGGCGCTGATACGCAGTATTTT
J: TRBJ1-2; size: -; D: -; V: TRBV6-1; CDR3: CASSEALQDGGYTF; DNA: TGTGCCAGCAGTGAAGCGCTACAGGACGGGGGCTACACCTTC
J: TRBJ2-7; size: -; D: -; V: TRBV5-1; CDR3: CASSYFSRTNVYEQYF; DNA: TGCGCCAGCAGCTACTTCTCACGGACGAATGTCTACGAGCAGTACTTC